This T cell receptor beta chain was retrieved from a study of CD8+ T cells in alopecia areata. Study-level background: People stayed on tofacitinib for 6 to 18 months, then stopped the drug for 6 months. Broader study findings: Many expanded lesional clones remained in scalp and blood on tofacitinib.

V was clipped by 5 bases and J by 3 bases; unmatched bases: 7. The CDR3 has 15 residues. Germline V gives CDR1 SGHTA, CDR2 FQGNSA. As regards this clone: What it binds is not known.

Treatment given: oral pan-JAK inhibitor, 5-10 mg twice daily. Alopecia areata patients provided lesional scalp punch biopsies and peripheral blood, both collected for the study. Sequencing used cDNA as its template, made by extracting RNA and reverse transcribing it. The method was immunoSEQ multiplex PCR; TCRdb's version includes in-frame clones alone and lacks a portion of them. Found here are some 200,000 clones, 60% of them singletons; the top ten hold around 3.2%. V and J are TRBV7-2 and TRBJ1-2; 9 bases are shared with TRBD1. This sequence originates from a human donor with alopecia areata. The sample was CD4+ T cells sorted from blood, taken at week 4, from a patient treated with tofacitinib. CDR3 DNA: TGTGCCAGCAGCGCCCGGACAGGGGCTCACTATGGCTACACCTTC. It translates to CASSARTGAHYGYTF.